The 18 T cell receptor beta chains listed next were all sequenced from one sample in a study of beta chain features in type 1 diabetes. Investigators reverse transcribed all isolated RNA, so they sequenced expressed TCRB transcripts. The method was immunoSEQ multiplex PCR; TCRdb's version includes in-frame clones alone and lacks a portion of them. The table lists around 300,000 clones, roughly 11% of them singletons. Source material: naive CD4+ T cells from blood. The origin of the receptors is a woman aged 30 to 39 in good health.

This clone appeared a few times. The chain carries TRBV4-1 and TRBJ2-1, with 13 bases lining up with TRBD2. V trimming: 0 bases; J trimming: 8 bases; junction bases outside the gene matches: 10. The CDR3 runs 18 residues. The germline V gene encodes CDR1 MGHRA and CDR2 YSYEKL. In DNA form, the CDR3 reads TGCGCCAGCAGCCAAGATCGCGGACTAGCGGGAGTTAGTGATGAGCAGTTCTTC. Translating gives CASSQDRGLAGVSDEQFF.

A few counts support this clone. CDR3 in amino acids: CASTAIQGYEQYF. The DNA for the CDR3 is TGCGCCAGCACAGCCATACAGGGCTACGAGCAGTACTTC. The chain links TRBV5-1 to TRBJ2-7; possibly TRBD1 for D (6 bases). CDR1 is SGHRS and CDR2 is YFSETQ in the germline V gene. Trimming left V 6 bases short and J 3 bases short, with 13 bases between. CDR3 length: 13 amino acids.

The CDR3 nucleotides read TGTGCCAGCAGCAAAGGGAGAGGGCTGTATTTT. This sequence encodes CASSKGRGLYF. The genes are TRBV21-1 and TRBJ2-3; the table gives TRBD2 as D, unverified against the DNA. TRBV21-1 counts as a pseudogene. The CDR3 sequence is 11 residues long.

This chain links TRBV4-3 with TRBJ2-5, with a weak D call TRBD2 (6 bases). This CDR3 has 14 residues. V lost 1 base to trimming and J lost 5 bases, with 11 bases between them. CDR1 is LGHNA and CDR2 is YSLEER in the germline V gene. CDR3: CASSQAAGSETQYF. The CDR3 nucleotides read TGCGCCAGCAGCCAAGCAGCGGGTAGTGAGACCCAGTACTTC.

The chain is built from TRBV20-1 and TRBJ2-7; D not certain. Trimming cost V 1 base and J 4 bases, with 5 bases left between them. The germline CDR1 and CDR2 sequences are DFQATT and SNEGSKA (reference sequence). This CDR3 has 11 amino acids. The chain's CDR3 is CSARVLYEQYF. The CDR3 nucleotides read TGCAGTGCTAGAGTCTTATACGAGCAGTACTTC.

Only a few counts were recorded for this clone. The CDR3 is CASSPWTGWDIETQYF. CDR3 nucleotide sequence: TGTGCCAGCAGTCCGTGGACAGGGTGGGATATTGAGACCCAGTACTTC. This chain links TRBV27 with TRBJ2-5, with TRBD1 matching over 8 bases. Per the germline V gene, CDR1 is MNHEY and CDR2 is SMNVEV (reference sequence). The junction had 13 bases not matched to a gene; V was cut back by 5 bases and J by 5 bases. The CDR3 contains 16 residues.

This chain links TRBV5-6 with TRBJ2-7; weak D call: TRBD1 (5 bases). CDR3 length: 16 amino acids. Germline V CDR1 and CDR2: SGHDT, YYEEEE. Trimming pared 3 bases from V and 0 bases from J, leaving 16 bases between. The chain's CDR3 is CASSSLGAPHSYEQYF. CDR3 bases: TGTGCCAGCAGCTCTTTAGGGGCCCCCCACTCCTACGAGCAGTACTTC.

This chain connects TRBV7-2 to TRBJ2-2; the match to TRBD1 covers 7 bases. The CDR3 loop spans 17 amino acids. Germline trimming cut 5 bases from V and 1 base from J; bases unmatched to any gene: 10. Germline CDR1 reads SGHTA; CDR2 reads FQGNSA. The CDR3 loop is CASSQALRTGNTGELFF. Here the CDR3 DNA reads TGTGCCAGCAGCCAGGCCTTAAGGACAGGGAACACCGGGGAGCTGTTTTTT.

The CDR3 sequence is CASSLVRGFTGELFF. DNA for the CDR3: TGTGCCAGCAGCTTAGTACGGGGGTTCACCGGGGAGCTGTTTTTT. The chain couples TRBV7-2 to TRBJ2-2, with D possibly TRBD2 on 6 matching bases. The V end lost 1 base, the J end lost 4 bases, and 10 bases lay between the germline ends. Germline V lookup: CDR1 SGHTA, CDR2 FQGNSA. CDR3 size: 15 residues.

Comments on this clone: The conserved phenylalanine or tryptophan normally closing the CDR3 is absent here, so this likely arose from a read error. The limits of the CDR3 on the DNA are not certain, so only TCRdb's listed CDR3 is given. This chain uses TRBV30 with TRBJ2-4; no DNA check was done on the table's D call, TRBD1. Germline V gene data show CDR1 as GTSNPN and CDR2 as SVGIG (reference sequence). The CDR3 has 13 residues if both end residues are counted. The CDR3 here is CAWGVSGTGGDDI.

This clone came up a few times. CDR3 residues: CASRSLDRNYNEQFF. As DNA, the CDR3 is TGTGCCAGCAGGTCCTTGGACAGGAACTACAATGAGCAGTTCTTC. The chain couples TRBV5-6 to TRBJ2-1; 7 nucleotides align to TRBD1. There are 15 residues in the CDR3. Germline V gene sequence: CDR1 SGHDT, CDR2 YYEEEE. The junction had 8 bases not matched to a gene; V was cut back by 5 bases and J by 3 bases. Together with reference TRBV5-6 and TRBJ2-1, the CDR3 gives the full variable domain: DAGVTQSPTHLIKTRGQQVTLRCSPKSGHDTVSWYQQALGQGPQFIFQYYEEEERQRGNFPDRFSGHQFPNYSSELNVNALLLGDSALYLCASRSLDRNYNEQFFGPGTRLTVL.

This chain links TRBV6-6 with TRBJ2-2; no clear D gene. Germline values: CDR1 MNHNY, CDR2 SVGAGI (reference sequence). The V gene lost 6 bases and the J gene lost 0 bases, with 5 bases spanning the gap. The CDR3 covers 13 residues. CDR3: CASRHANTGELFF. As DNA, the CDR3 is TGTGCCAGCAGACACGCGAACACCGGGGAGCTGTTTTTT.

The CDR3 nucleotides are TGTGCCTGTACAACGGAGGGCTATGGCTACACCTTC. This codes for CACTTEGYGYTF. This rearrangement joins TRBV30 to TRBJ1-2; D is unclear. V dropped 6 bases and J dropped 4 bases, with 12 bases sitting between them. The germline gives CDR1 GTSNPN, CDR2 SVGIG (reference sequence). This CDR3 contains 12 residues.

V usage is TRBV19 and J usage is TRBJ2-1; 9 nucleotides agree with TRBD1. Germline CDR1 is LNHDA and CDR2 is SQIVND (reference sequence). The CDR3 consists of 16 residues. Losses at the gene ends were 5 bases for V and 4 bases for J; bases not matched to a gene: 9. In nucleotides, the CDR3 is TGTGCCAGTAGTGCCCACAGGGGGCGGGGATACAATGAGCAGTTCTTC. Protein sequence: CASSAHRGRGYNEQFF.

The V and J genes are TRBV11-1 and TRBJ2-1; D is perhaps TRBD2 (6 bases). The germline CDR1 and CDR2 sequences are SGHAT and FQDESV (reference sequence). This CDR3 is built from 15 residues. V lost 4 bases and J 2 bases, leaving 12 bases between the germline ends. The CDR3 nucleotides read TGTGCCAGCAGCTCCATGACTAGTACCTACAATGAGCAGTTCTTC. Translated, it gives CASSSMTSTYNEQFF. The complete variable domain, with remaining parts taken from reference TRBV11-1 and TRBJ2-1, reads EAEVAQSPRYKITEKSQAVAFWCDPISGHATLYWYRQILGQGPELLVQFQDESVVDDSQLPKDRFSAERLKGVDSTLKIQPAELGDSAMYLCASSSMTSTYNEQFFGPGTRLTVL.

The V call is TRBV7-9, the J call TRBJ1-5; TRBD1 matches 9 bases. V dropped 4 bases and J dropped 2; count of bases not matched to a gene: 12. CDR1 is SEHNR and CDR2 is FQNEAQ in the germline V gene (reference sequence). The length of the CDR3 is 18 residues. Here the CDR3 reads CASSSRDRDSSGNQPQHF. DNA for the CDR3: TGTGCCAGCAGCTCCCGGGACAGGGACTCATCAGGCAATCAGCCCCAGCATTTT.

The gene calls are TRBV7-2 and TRBJ2-3, with TRBD2 matching over 16 bases. CDR1 is SGHTA, CDR2 FQGNSA, per germline. V shed 6 bases, J shed 2 bases, and the junction held 5 bases outside the gene matches. The CDR3 sequence is 17 residues long. The CDR3 protein is CASRSGLAGGITDTQYF. The CDR3 nucleotides read TGTGCCAGCAGGTCGGGACTAGCGGGAGGGATCACAGATACGCAGTATTTT. Looking up the rest from reference TRBV7-2 and TRBJ2-3 gives the full variable domain: GAGVSQSPSNKVTEKGKDVELRCDPISGHTALYWYRQSLGQGLEFLIYFQGNSAPDKSGLPSDRFSAERTGGSVSTLTIQRTQQEDSAVYLCASRSGLAGGITDTQYFGPGTRLTVL.

The sample holds a few counts of this clone. CDR3 amino acids: CASRGRGNEQFF. The CDR3 DNA reads as TGTGCCAGCAGGGGCAGGGGGAATGAGCAGTTCTTC. This chain links TRBV7-3 with TRBJ2-1; 7 positions agree with TRBD1. The CDR3 runs 12 residues. V shed 6 bases, J shed 7 bases, and the junction held 3 bases outside the gene matches. Germline CDR1 is SGHTA and CDR2 is FQGTGA. Combining the CDR3 with reference TRBV7-3 and TRBJ2-1 gives the whole variable domain GAGVSQTPSNKVTEKGKYVELRCDPISGHTALYWYRQSLGQGPEFLIYFQGTGAADDSGLPNDRFFAVRPEGSVSTLKIQRTERGDSAVYLCASRGRGNEQFFGPGTRLTVL.